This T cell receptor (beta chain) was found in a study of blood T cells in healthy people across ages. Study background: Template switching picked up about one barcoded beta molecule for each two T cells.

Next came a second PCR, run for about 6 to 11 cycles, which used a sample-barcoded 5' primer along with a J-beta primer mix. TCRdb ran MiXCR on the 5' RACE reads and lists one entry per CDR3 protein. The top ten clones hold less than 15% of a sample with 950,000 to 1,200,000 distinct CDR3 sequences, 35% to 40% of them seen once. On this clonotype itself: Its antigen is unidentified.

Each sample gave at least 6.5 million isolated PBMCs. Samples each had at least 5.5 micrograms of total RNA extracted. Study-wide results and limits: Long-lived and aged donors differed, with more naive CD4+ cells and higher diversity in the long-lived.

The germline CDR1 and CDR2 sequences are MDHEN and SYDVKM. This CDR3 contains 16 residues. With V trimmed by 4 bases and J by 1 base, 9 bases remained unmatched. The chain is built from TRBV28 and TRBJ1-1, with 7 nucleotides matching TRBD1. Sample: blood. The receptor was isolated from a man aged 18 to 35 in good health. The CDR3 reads CASSSVAGQPNTEAFF. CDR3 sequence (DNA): TGTGCCAGCAGTTCAGTCGCGGGACAGCCGAACACTGAAGCTTTCTTT.